The sequence of this T cell receptor (beta chain) was determined in a study of beta chain features in type 1 diabetes. The investigators reverse transcribed all of the isolated RNA, so they sequenced expressed TCRB transcripts. Sequenced by immunoSEQ multiplex PCR; TCRdb stores in-frame clones only, minus some. The sample consists of 250,000 or so clones, over 65% of them appearing once. Trimming stripped 3 bases from V and 8 bases from J, with 17 bases between. This CDR3 is 15 amino acids long. Germline V CDR1 and CDR2: SGHDT, YYEEEE. The chain couples TRBV5-6 to TRBJ2-2; D perhaps matches TRBD1 (5 bases). Source material: naive CD4+ T cells from blood. This TCR came from a man younger than 45 in good health. This CDR3 reads CASSSQGTFEGELFF. In DNA, the CDR3 is TGTGCCAGCAGCTCCCAGGGTACCTTTGAGGGGGAGCTGTTTTTT.